What follows is one TCR beta chain and its context. These data are taken from a study of blood T cell repertoires in COVID-19. Only in-frame clones appear in the TCRdb table, and some are missing; sequencing was by immunoSEQ multiplex PCR. The repertoire has 200,000 or so clones, 85% of them found once; the top ten carry about 20%. Between the trimmed V and J ends, which lost 4 bases and 0 bases, there was a span of 11 bases. CDR1 is ENHRY, CDR2 SYGVKD, per germline. The CDR3 loop spans 15 amino acids. This sequence originates from a person between 70 and 80 years old with COVID-19, enrolled during active disease. This chain joins TRBV10-3 and TRBJ2-3, with D tentatively TRBD2 (6 bases). Sample: peripheral blood. The CDR3 here is CAISASRGSTDTQYF. In DNA form, the CDR3 reads TGTGCCATCAGTGCTTCGCGGGGAAGCACAGATACGCAGTATTTT.